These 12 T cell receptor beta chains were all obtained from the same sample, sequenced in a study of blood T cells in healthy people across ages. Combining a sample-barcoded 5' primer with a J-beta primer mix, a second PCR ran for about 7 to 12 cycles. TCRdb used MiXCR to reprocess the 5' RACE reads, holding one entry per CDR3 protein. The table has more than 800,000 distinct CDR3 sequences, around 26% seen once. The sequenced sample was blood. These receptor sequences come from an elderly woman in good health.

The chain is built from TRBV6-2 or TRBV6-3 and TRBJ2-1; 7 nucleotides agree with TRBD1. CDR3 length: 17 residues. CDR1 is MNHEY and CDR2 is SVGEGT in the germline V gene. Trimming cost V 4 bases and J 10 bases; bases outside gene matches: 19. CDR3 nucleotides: TGTGCCAGCAGTTGCTCTTCAAGACAGGGACGTCTGTGGGAGCAGTTCTTC. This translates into CASSCSSRQGRLWEQFF.

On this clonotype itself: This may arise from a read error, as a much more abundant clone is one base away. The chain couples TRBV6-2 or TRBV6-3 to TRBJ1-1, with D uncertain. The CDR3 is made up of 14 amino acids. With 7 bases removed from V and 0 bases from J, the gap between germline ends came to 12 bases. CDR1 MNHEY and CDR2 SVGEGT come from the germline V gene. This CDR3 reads CASTIGRMNTEAFF. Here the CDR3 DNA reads TGTGCCAGCACCATAGGGAGGATGAACACTGAAGCTTTCTTT.

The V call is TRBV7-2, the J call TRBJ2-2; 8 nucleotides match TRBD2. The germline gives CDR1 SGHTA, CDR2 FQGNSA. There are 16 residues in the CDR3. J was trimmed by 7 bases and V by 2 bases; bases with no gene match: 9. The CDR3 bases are TGTGCCAGCAGCTTAAGTTTGCGGGGGGCGTTCGGGGAGCTGTTTTTT. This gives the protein CASSLSLRGAFGELFF.

CDR3 in amino acids: CASSREASRTDVQYF. CDR3 in DNA: TGTGCCAGCAGCAGGGAGGCTTCTAGAACAGATGTGCAGTATTTT. This chain connects TRBV12-3 or TRBV12-4 to TRBJ2-3; D is perhaps TRBD2 (6 bases). The V end was cut by 6 bases, the J end by 11 bases, with 24 bases between. This CDR3 comprises 15 residues.

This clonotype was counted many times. The CDR3 bases are TGTGCCAGCACCACCAGGGGCGAGCAGTACTTC. It specifies CASTTRGEQYF. V gene TRBV7-2 combines with J gene TRBJ2-7, with D possibly matching TRBD1 (6 bases). The CDR3 loop spans 11 amino acids. CDR1 and CDR2 from the germline V gene are SGHTA and FQGNSA. Trimming removed 7 bases from V and 6 bases from J, with 10 bases in between.

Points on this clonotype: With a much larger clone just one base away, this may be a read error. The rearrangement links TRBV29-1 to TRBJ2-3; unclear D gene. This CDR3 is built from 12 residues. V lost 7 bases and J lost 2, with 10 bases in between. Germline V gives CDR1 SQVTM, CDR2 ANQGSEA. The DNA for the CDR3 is TGCAGCGGTGGTCCCCTCACAGATACGCAGTATTTT. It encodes CSGGPLTDTQYF.

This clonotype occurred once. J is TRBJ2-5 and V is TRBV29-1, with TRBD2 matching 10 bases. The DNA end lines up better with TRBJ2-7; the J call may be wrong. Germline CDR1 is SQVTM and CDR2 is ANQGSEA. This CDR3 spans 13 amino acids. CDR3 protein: CSVSGRAVYEQYF. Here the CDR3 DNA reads TGCAGCGTTAGCGGGAGGGCCGTCTACGAGCAGTACTTC.

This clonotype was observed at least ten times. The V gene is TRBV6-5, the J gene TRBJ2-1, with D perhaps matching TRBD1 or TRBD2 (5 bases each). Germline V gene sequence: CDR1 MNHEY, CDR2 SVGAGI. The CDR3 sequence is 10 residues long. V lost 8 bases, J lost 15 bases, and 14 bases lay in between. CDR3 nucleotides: TGTGCCAGCCCACCGGGACCGAGGTTCTTC. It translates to CASPPGPRFF.

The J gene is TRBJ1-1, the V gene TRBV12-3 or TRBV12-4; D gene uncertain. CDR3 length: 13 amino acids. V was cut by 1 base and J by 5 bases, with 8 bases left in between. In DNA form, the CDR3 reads TGTGCCAGCAGTTTAGTGCAGCCTACTGAAGCTTTCTTT. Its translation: CASSLVQPTEAFF.

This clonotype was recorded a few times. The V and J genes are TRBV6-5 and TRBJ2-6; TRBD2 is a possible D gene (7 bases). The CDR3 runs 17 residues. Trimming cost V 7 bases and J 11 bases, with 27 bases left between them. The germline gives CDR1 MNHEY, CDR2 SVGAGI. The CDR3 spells CASTFRSQRGGQDVLTF. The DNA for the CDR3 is TGTGCCAGCACCTTTCGAAGCCAGAGGGGGGGGCAAGACGTCCTGACTTTC.

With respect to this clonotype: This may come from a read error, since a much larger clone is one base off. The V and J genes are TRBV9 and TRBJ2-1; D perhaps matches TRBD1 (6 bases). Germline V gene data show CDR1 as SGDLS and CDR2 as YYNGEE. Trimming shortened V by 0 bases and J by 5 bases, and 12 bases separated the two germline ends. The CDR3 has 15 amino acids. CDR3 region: CASSVEPAGDNEQFF. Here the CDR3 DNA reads TGTGCCAGCAGCGTAGAGCCGGCAGGGGACAATGAGCAGTTCTTC. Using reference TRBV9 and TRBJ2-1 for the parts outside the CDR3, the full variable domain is DSGVTQTPKHLITATGQRVTLRCSPRSGDLSVYWYQQSLDQGLQFLIQYYNGEERAKGNILERFSAQQFPDLHSELNLSSLELGDSALYFCASSVEPAGDNEQFFGPGTRLTVL.

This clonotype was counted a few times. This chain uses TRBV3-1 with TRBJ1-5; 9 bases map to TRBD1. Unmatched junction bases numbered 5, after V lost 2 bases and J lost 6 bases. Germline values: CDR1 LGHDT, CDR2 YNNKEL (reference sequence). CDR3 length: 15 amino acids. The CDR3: CASSQIQGAGQPQHF. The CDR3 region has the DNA TGTGCCAGCAGCCAAATACAGGGGGCAGGTCAGCCCCAGCATTTT.